A single sample is the source of the 5 T cell receptor beta chains below, sequenced in a study of technical replicates of blood from a handful of donors. Sequencing used immunoSEQ multiplex PCR; TCRdb keeps in-frame clones, though not all of them. The table records more than 70,000 clones, approximately 96% of them present only once. The specimen sequenced was T cells isolated from PBMCs. The receptors were sampled from a human donor in good health.

The rearrangement uses TRBV4-2 and TRBJ2-7; D is unclear. The ends were cut back, 5 bases at V and 2 bases at J, with 13 bases in the middle. The CDR3 runs to 14 residues. CDR1 and CDR2 from the germline V gene are LGHNA and YNFKEQ. CDR3 protein: CASSSSLVAYEQYF. The CDR3 DNA is TGTGCCAGCAGCTCTTCATTAGTAGCCTACGAGCAGTACTTC.

The V and J genes are TRBV20-1 and TRBJ1-1; no clear D. The CDR3 is 11 residues long. V was clipped by 2 bases and J by 1 base, with 2 bases between them. Germline CDR1 reads DFQATT; CDR2 reads SNEGSKA (reference sequence). CDR3 in amino acids: CSARRNTEAFF. The DNA for the CDR3 is TGCAGTGCTAGACGGAACACTGAAGCTTTCTTT.

A single count supports this clone. The rearrangement uses TRBV28 and TRBJ2-7; weak D call: TRBD1 (5 bases). The V end was cut by 5 bases, the J end by 3 bases, with 14 bases between. Germline lookup yields CDR1 MDHEN and CDR2 SYDVKM. The CDR3 consists of 14 residues. The CDR3 sequence: CASSPLSTGYEQYF. The CDR3 coding sequence is TGTGCCAGCAGTCCGCTATCTACAGGCTACGAGCAGTACTTC. The full variable domain, completed using reference TRBV28 and TRBJ2-7, is DVKVTQSSRYLVKRTGEKVFLECVQDMDHENMFWYRQDPGLGLRLIYFSYDVKMKEKGDIPEGYSVSREKKERFSLILESASTNQTSMYLCASSPLSTGYEQYFGPGTRLTVT.

This chain connects TRBV30 to TRBJ2-3, with D uncertain. The germline gives CDR1 GTSNPN, CDR2 SVGIG (reference sequence). The CDR3 extends over 12 amino acids. Trimming cost V 5 bases and J 4 bases, with 10 bases left between them. The CDR3 DNA follows: TGTGCCTGGTACTATGTACCAGATACGCAGTATTTT. Amino acid sequence: CAWYYVPDTQYF.

The V and J genes are TRBV15 and TRBJ2-3; no clear D. The CDR3 extends over 14 amino acids. V was clipped by 0 bases and J by 0 bases, with 4 bases between them. The germline V gene has CDR1 LNHNV and CDR2 YYDKDF (reference sequence). Here the CDR3 reads CATSREASTDTQYF. CDR3 nucleotides: TGTGCCACCAGCAGAGAAGCTAGCACAGATACGCAGTATTTT.